This T cell receptor beta chain derives from a study of T cells in Graves' hyperthyroidism and ophthalmopathy. In its sample, this clonotype was seen many times. The investigators amplified TCR beta CDR3 regions from RNA transcripts. The TCR CDR3 first-round RT-PCR relied on the HTBI primer set. One entry per CDR3 protein, called by TCRdb with MiXCR from the multiplex PCR reads. The sample has 350,000 or so distinct CDR3 sequences, around a sixth seen once. This CDR3 is built from 16 residues. The germline V and J ends were trimmed by 2 bases and 1 base, with 14 bases remaining between them. In germline, CDR1 is LNHDA, CDR2 SQIVND (reference sequence).

The sequenced sample consisted of blood. The source of this sequence is a woman aged 40 to 55 with Graves' ophthalmopathy. The chain links TRBV19 to TRBJ2-5; perhaps TRBD1 as D (5 bases). The CDR3 sequence is CASSIQRTHTQETQYF. The CDR3 coding sequence is TGTGCCAGTAGTATACAACGGACACACACCCAAGAGACCCAGTACTTC.